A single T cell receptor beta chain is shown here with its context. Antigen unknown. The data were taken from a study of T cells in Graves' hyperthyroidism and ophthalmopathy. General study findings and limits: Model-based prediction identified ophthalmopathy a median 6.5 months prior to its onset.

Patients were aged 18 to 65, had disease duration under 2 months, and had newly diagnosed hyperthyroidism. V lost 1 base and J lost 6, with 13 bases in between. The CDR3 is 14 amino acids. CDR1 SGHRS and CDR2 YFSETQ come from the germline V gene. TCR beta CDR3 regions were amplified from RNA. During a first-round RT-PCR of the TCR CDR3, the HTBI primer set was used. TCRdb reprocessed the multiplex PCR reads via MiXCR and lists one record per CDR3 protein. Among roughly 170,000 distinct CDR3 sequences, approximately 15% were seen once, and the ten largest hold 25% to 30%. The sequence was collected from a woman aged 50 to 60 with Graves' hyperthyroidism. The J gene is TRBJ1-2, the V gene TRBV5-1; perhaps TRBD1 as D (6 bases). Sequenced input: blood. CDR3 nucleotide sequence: TGCGCCAGCAGCTTGACAATACAGGGTGATGGCTACACCTTC. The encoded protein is CASSLTIQGDGYTF. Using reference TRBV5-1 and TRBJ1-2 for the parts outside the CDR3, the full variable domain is KAGVTQTPRYLIKTRGQQVTLSCSPISGHRSVSWYQQTPGQGLQFLFEYFSETQRNKGNFPGRFSGRQFSNSRSEMNVSTLELGDSALYLCASSLTIQGDGYTFGSGTRLTVV.